The 17 T cell receptor beta chains below all came from one sample that was sequenced in a study of early T cells in non-severe SARS-CoV-2 infection. TCRdb re-called the 5' RACE reads through MiXCR, storing one row per CDR3 protein. Among approximately 69,000 distinct CDR3 sequences listed, 10% to 15% were seen once. The sample taken for sequencing was whole blood. Source of these receptors: an adult who was a healthcare worker with PCR-confirmed SARS-CoV-2 infection or an uninfected control (not recorded which).

This chain links TRBV27 with TRBJ1-5; D is ambiguous. Germline CDR1 MNHEY, CDR2 SMNVEV (reference sequence). Between the trimmed V and J ends, which lost 2 bases and 8 bases, there was a span of 10 bases. This CDR3 has 13 residues. CDR3 in DNA: TGTGCCAGCAGTTTAAACTCCCCAGAGCCCCAGCATTTT. Amino acid sequence: CASSLNSPEPQHF.

The chain carries TRBV30 and TRBJ2-3, with TRBD2 matching over 7 bases. The V gene end was trimmed by 8 bases and the J gene end by 2 bases; junction bases not matched to a gene: 4. Germline CDR1 and CDR2: GTSNPN and SVGIG (reference sequence). The CDR3 extends over 12 amino acids. The CDR3 region is CAGSGNTDTQYF. DNA of the CDR3: TGTGCCGGCAGCGGGAACACAGATACGCAGTATTTT. The full variable domain, in which reference TRBV30 and TRBJ2-3 provide the parts outside the CDR3, is SQTIHQWPATLVQPVGSPLSLECTVEGTSNPNLYWYRQAAGRGLQLLFYSVGIGQISSEVPQNLSASRPQDRQFILSSKKLLLSDSGFYLCAGSGNTDTQYFGPGTRLTVL.

The sample holds many counts of this clonotype. CDR3 region: CSARDRSGFTEAFF. The CDR3 nucleotides read TGCAGTGCTAGAGATCGATCGGGTTTTACTGAAGCTTTCTTT. This sequence joins TRBV20-1 and TRBJ1-1, with D unclear. Germline CDR1 reads DFQATT; CDR2 reads SNEGSKA (reference sequence). The V gene lost 0 bases and the J gene lost 5 bases, with 13 bases spanning the gap. The CDR3 runs 14 residues.

This clonotype has a handful of counts. The chain carries TRBV7-8 and TRBJ2-2; D could derive from TRBD1 or TRBD2 (5 bases each). V was pared by 5 bases and J by 2 bases, with 15 bases between. CDR3 length: 16 amino acids. Germline V gene lookup returns CDR1 SGHVS and CDR2 FQNEAQ. The CDR3 sequence is CASSPRERGNTGELFF. The CDR3 nucleotides are TGTGCCAGCAGCCCAAGGGAGAGGGGTAACACCGGGGAGCTGTTTTTT. Variable domain in full (rest from reference TRBV7-8 and TRBJ2-2): GAGVSQSPRYKVAKRGQDVALRCDPISGHVSLFWYQQALGQGPEFLTYFQNEAQLDKSGLPSDRFFAERPEGSVSTLKIQRTQQEDSAVYLCASSPRERGNTGELFFGEGSRLTVL.

This clonotype is labeled as medium-sized. The gene calls are TRBV7-8 and TRBJ2-7, with TRBD1 identical over 7 bases. Germline CDR1 is SGHVS and CDR2 is FQNEAQ. There are 15 residues in the CDR3. The junction had 7 bases not matched to a gene; V was cut back by 5 bases and J by 0 bases. CDR3 sequence: CASSSRQGPSYEQYF. The CDR3 DNA is TGTGCCAGCAGCAGTAGACAGGGTCCCTCCTACGAGCAGTACTTC.

This clonotype was seen only a few times. The chain employs TRBV5-5 and TRBJ2-5, with 13 positions matching TRBD2. Germline CDR1 reads SGHKS; CDR2 reads YYEKEE (reference sequence). CDR3 length equals 15 residues. V shed 5 bases and J 7 bases; nucleotides not matched to a gene: 8. The CDR3 reads CASSFTSGGAGTQYF. The DNA for the CDR3 is TGTGCCAGCAGTTTTACTAGCGGGGGGGCCGGGACCCAGTACTTC.

The sample holds a few counts of this clonotype. The rearrangement links TRBV12-3 or TRBV12-4 to TRBJ2-7; D possibly uses TRBD1 or TRBD2 (5 bases each). The CDR3 is made up of 13 amino acids. V dropped 5 bases and J dropped 2 bases, with 10 bases sitting between them. The CDR3 loop is CASSRDRTYEQYF. CDR3 in DNA: TGTGCCAGCAGTAGGGACCGTACCTACGAGCAGTACTTC.

This clonotype was picked up a small number of times. The chain is built from TRBV7-8 and TRBJ1-1, with TRBD1 identical over 9 bases. Germline assignment: CDR1 SGHVS and CDR2 FQNEAQ. V gave up 1 base and J gave up 1 base; unmatched junction bases: 1. The CDR3 spans 15 residues. The CDR3 coding sequence is TGTGCCAGCAGCTTAGACAGGGGGCCGAACACTGAAGCTTTCTTT. Translating gives CASSLDRGPNTEAFF.

This clonotype turned up a few times. One end of the junction varies from germline; a read error may be responsible. This chain connects TRBV7-2 to TRBJ2-1, with D possibly matching TRBD2 (6 bases). The length of the CDR3 is 15 residues. Germline V CDR1 and CDR2: SGHTA, FQGNSA. In DNA, the CDR3 is TGTGCCAGCAGCTTATTGTCCGGGAGTCGCAATGAACAGTTCTTC. It codes for CASSLLSGSRNEQFF.

A note on this clonotype: One base away lies a much larger clone, so this may be a sequencing read error. The rearrangement joins TRBV7-9 to TRBJ2-1; D might be TRBD1 (6 bases). Germline V gene lookup returns CDR1 SEHNR and CDR2 FQNEAQ (reference sequence). CDR3 length: 15 amino acids. The DNA of the CDR3 is TGTGCCGGCAGCCGCCAGGGGTTCTCGGACAATGAGCAGTTCTTC. It encodes CAGSRQGFSDNEQFF.

The CDR3 reads CASSDGAYSNQPQHF. As DNA, the CDR3 is TGTGCCAGCTCGGACGGCGCTTATAGCAATCAGCCCCAGCATTTT. V and J are TRBV28 and TRBJ1-5; D is uncertain. The V gene's germline CDR1 is MDHEN and CDR2 SYDVKM. The CDR3 is made up of 15 amino acids. Trimming removed 8 bases at V and 0 bases at J, with 14 bases between.

At least ten counts were recorded for this clonotype. V and J are TRBV9 and TRBJ2-7; D may match TRBD1 or TRBD2 (6 bases each). V was clipped by 0 bases and J by 4 bases, with 14 bases between them. Germline loops: CDR1 SGDLS, CDR2 YYNGEE. This CDR3 comprises 15 residues. CDR3 sequence (DNA): TGTGCCAGCAGCGTAGCCGGGGGCGTAGGGTACGAGCAGTACTTC. Translation: CASSVAGGVGYEQYF.

This chain joins TRBV2 and TRBJ2-7; 8 bases agree with TRBD2. The V and J ends lost 6 bases and 6 bases, in that order; junction bases with no gene match: 13. CDR1 is SNHLY and CDR2 is FYNNEI in the germline V gene. The length of the CDR3 is 15 residues. The CDR3 bases are TGTGCCAGCAGAATCGGGGGACTAGTGATAAGCGAGCAGTACTTC. Translated, it gives CASRIGGLVISEQYF.

This clonotype appeared many times. The chain uses TRBV5-4 and TRBJ2-1, with TRBD2 matching 8 bases. V dropped 5 bases and J dropped 7; count of bases not matched to a gene: 17. The CDR3 extends over 17 amino acids. Germline CDR1 is SGHNT and CDR2 is YYREEE (reference sequence). This CDR3 reads CASRVRGSGSTANEQFF. Here the CDR3 DNA reads TGTGCCAGCAGGGTGAGAGGAAGCGGGAGTACGGCGAATGAGCAGTTCTTC.

This clonotype showed up just a few times. The chain is built from TRBV3-1 and TRBJ2-5, with 11 bases aligning to TRBD2. Trimming cost V 3 bases and J 5 bases; bases outside gene matches: 8. This CDR3 is built from 16 residues. Germline V CDR1 and CDR2: LGHDT, YNNKEL (reference sequence). CDR3 coding DNA: TGTGCCAGCAGCCATGGACAGACTAGCGGGGCTGAGACCCAGTACTTC. This codes for CASSHGQTSGAETQYF.

There are a few counts of this clonotype. The V call is TRBV28, the J call TRBJ2-1; D call uncertain. This CDR3 has 12 amino acids. The V end was cut by 5 bases, the J end by 9 bases, with 11 bases between. CDR1 is MDHEN, CDR2 SYDVKM, per germline. This CDR3 is CASSPVVGEQFF. Written as DNA, the CDR3 is TGTGCCAGCAGTCCAGTAGTTGGTGAGCAGTTCTTC.

This clonotype was counted ten times or more. The chain employs TRBV7-7 and TRBJ2-1; D gene unclear. Trimming left V 1 base short and J 7 bases short, with 8 bases between. Germline V CDR1 and CDR2: SSHAT, FNYEAQ (reference sequence). The length of the CDR3 is 13 residues. As DNA, the CDR3 is TGTGCCAGCAGCTTAGGTGGGGTAAATGAGCAGTTCTTC. Translating it yields CASSLGGVNEQFF. The full variable domain, rest sourced from reference TRBV7-7 and TRBJ2-1, is GAGVSQSPRYKVTKRGQDVTLRCDPISSHATLYWYQQALGQGPEFLTYFNYEAQPDKSGLPSDRFSAERPEGSISTLTIQRTEQRDSAMYRCASSLGGVNEQFFGPGTRLTVL.